Given below is one T cell receptor beta chain in context. Its antigen is unidentified. Peripheral blood, together with lesional scalp punch biopsies, was collected from alopecia areata patients. This entry comes from a study of CD8+ T cells in alopecia areata. The overall study: A regimen of oral tofacitinib, 5 to 10 mg twice daily, was given to treated patients. General study findings and limits: Against the mouse data, patients shared TCRs less clearly, possibly for HLA reasons. The study found higher clonality in lesional than normal scalp, especially in alopecia totalis/universalis.

Extracted from the samples, RNA was reverse transcribed into cDNA to serve as the sequencing template. Using immunoSEQ multiplex PCR, the repertoire was profiled, and TCRdb retains in-frame clones only, with some absent. Of 200,000 or so clones in the sample, 57% were seen once. The CDR3 totals 13 residues. Germline V lookup: CDR1 MNHNY, CDR2 SVGAGI (reference sequence). The V end was cut by 5 bases, the J end by 7 bases, with 14 bases between. This receptor was identified in a human donor with alopecia areata. The chain carries TRBV6-6 and TRBJ1-2, with a weak D call TRBD1 (6 bases). The source was CD4+ T cells sorted from blood, collected at week 0. DNA of the CDR3: TGTGCCAGCAGTGTTAGGGGGGCCTCTGGCTACACCTTC. This sequence encodes CASSVRGASGYTF.